This TCR beta chain was observed in a study of cytomegalovirus exposure and HLA in healthy donors. The overall study: Among the 398 genotyped donors, around 81% were placed in the Caucasian-associated ancestry cluster.

Study outcomes and limitations: Accounts indicate the classifier identified cytomegalovirus status with strong specificity and sensitivity. Most subjects' HLA-A and HLA-B alleles were reportedly predicted from TCR beta sequences.

About this clone itself: Antigen specificity is unknown. This specimen includes other DNA sequences encoding the same CDR3.

Healthy bone marrow donors made up the cohort. PCR employed 60 Vbeta and 13 Jbeta primers. TCRdb's copy holds only in-frame clones and misses some; the assay was immunoSEQ multiplex PCR. This sample has 150,000 to 200,000 clones, with approximately 78% found just once. The source of this sequence is a woman aged 18-29 years in good health and CMV-seronegative. Sequenced input: PBMCs.

The CDR3 nucleotides are TGTGCCAGCTCACCCGACAGGGGGGGTGAAAAACTGTTTTTT. This translates into CASSPDRGGEKLFF. The chain has TRBV18 and TRBJ1-4, with TRBD1 matching over 9 bases. CDR3 length: 14 amino acids. Germline CDR1 KGHSH, CDR2 LQKENI. Trimming at V came to 3 bases and at J to 7 bases, leaving 3 bases not matched to a gene.